This TCR beta chain was profiled in a study of cytomegalovirus exposure and HLA in healthy donors. Study findings and constraints: About 87% or about 30% of the time was how often most TCR beta V segments were productive, according to an earlier analysis.

PCR was performed using 60 Vbeta and 13 Jbeta primers. The assay was immunoSEQ multiplex PCR, and TCRdb's table has in-frame clones only and misses some. The sample has 100,000 to 150,000 clones; roughly four fifths are singletons. For this clone: Its antigen is not known.

Trimming took 4 bases from V and 2 from J, leaving 22 bases between them. The CDR3 runs to 17 residues. CDR1 SGDLS and CDR2 YYNGEE come from the germline V gene. The specimen sequenced was PBMCs. V gene TRBV9 combines with J gene TRBJ2-7; D is possibly TRBD2 (6 bases). This TCR derives from a woman aged 40 to 55 in good health and CMV-seropositive. The CDR3 DNA follows: TGTGCCAGCAGCCCCGCCCAGTCGGGGACTGCGCCCTACGAGCAGTACTTC. Residues: CASSPAQSGTAPYEQYF.